The 10 T cell receptor beta chains listed next were all sequenced from one sample in a study of blood T cell repertoires in COVID-19. TCRdb's copy holds only in-frame clones and misses some; the assay was immunoSEQ multiplex PCR. The data hold 300,000 to 350,000 clones, with over 85% observed a single time. The specimen sequenced was peripheral blood. These receptors originate from a woman between 55 and 75 years old with COVID-19, enrolled during active disease.

The table lists this clone with a few counts. Additional DNA sequences in this sample encode the identical CDR3. This sequence joins TRBV6-5 and TRBJ1-2; 7 nucleotides line up with TRBD1. The CDR3 covers 14 residues. Looked up from germline, CDR1 is MNHEY and CDR2 is SVGAGI. The V segment lost 2 bases and the J segment 4 bases; nucleotides outside the gene matches: 4. Here the CDR3 reads CASSYAGGSYGYTF. In nucleotides, the CDR3 is TGTGCCAGCAGTTACGCAGGGGGGAGCTATGGCTACACCTTC.

The genes are TRBV5-1 and TRBJ2-7, with a possible D match to TRBD1 (6 bases). The CDR3 is 16 residues long. Germline V gene lookup returns CDR1 SGHRS and CDR2 YFSETQ. The ends were cut back, 4 bases at V and 0 bases at J, with 17 bases in the middle. The CDR3 reads CASSPGQSSSSYEQYF. CDR3 nucleotide sequence: TGCGCCAGCAGCCCCGGACAGTCCTCGAGCTCCTACGAGCAGTACTTC. The entire variable domain, with the rest obtained from reference TRBV5-1 and TRBJ2-7, is as follows: KAGVTQTPRYLIKTRGQQVTLSCSPISGHRSVSWYQQTPGQGLQFLFEYFSETQRNKGNFPGRFSGRQFSNSRSEMNVSTLELGDSALYLCASSPGQSSSSYEQYFGPGTRLTVT.

The chain uses TRBV4-2 and TRBJ1-1; no clear D gene. There are 14 residues in the CDR3. Germline V gene sequence: CDR1 LGHNA, CDR2 YNFKEQ. With 4 bases removed from V and 1 base from J, the gap between germline ends came to 10 bases. CDR3 nucleotide sequence: TGTGCCAGCAGCCCCCGGGGAGGGAACACTGAAGCTTTCTTT. Its protein product is CASSPRGGNTEAFF.

The V call is TRBV6-5, the J call TRBJ2-3; TRBD1 agrees at 7 bases. The germline gives CDR1 MNHEY, CDR2 SVGAGI. V lost 6 bases to trimming and J lost 7 bases; unmatched junction nucleotides: 7. The CDR3 is 13 amino acids. CDR3 region: CASRRPTGHTQYF. CDR3 nucleotide sequence: TGTGCCAGCAGGCGACCGACAGGGCATACGCAGTATTTT.

V is TRBV19 and J is TRBJ1-5; TRBD1 matches 9 bases. V lost 5 bases and J lost 2; bases outside the gene matches: 7. CDR1 and CDR2 (germline): LNHDA, SQIVND (reference sequence). The CDR3 sequence is 16 residues long. The CDR3 coding sequence is TGTGCCAGTAGTGCGACAGGGGGGAATCGCAATCAGCCCCAGCATTTT. Translating it yields CASSATGGNRNQPQHF. The full variable domain, in which reference TRBV19 and TRBJ1-5 provide the parts outside the CDR3, is DGGITQSPKYLFRKEGQNVTLSCEQNLNHDAMYWYRQDPGQGLRLIYYSQIVNDFQKGDIAEGYSVSREKKESFPLTVTSAQKNPTAFYLCASSATGGNRNQPQHFGDGTRLSIL.

J is TRBJ1-2 and V is TRBV9, with 7 bases matching TRBD1. In germline, CDR1 is SGDLS, CDR2 YYNGEE. The CDR3 is made up of 16 amino acids. Trimming took 3 bases from V and 5 from J; bases not matched to a gene: 13. CDR3 protein: CASSDIISDRLYGYTF. CDR3 sequence (DNA): TGTGCCAGCAGCGATATTATCTCGGACAGGCTTTATGGCTACACCTTC. Full variable domain (missing parts from reference TRBV9 and TRBJ1-2): DSGVTQTPKHLITATGQRVTLRCSPRSGDLSVYWYQQSLDQGLQFLIQYYNGEERAKGNILERFSAQQFPDLHSELNLSSLELGDSALYFCASSDIISDRLYGYTFGSGTRLTVV.

The chain combines TRBV6-5 with TRBJ1-2; perhaps TRBD1 as D (6 bases). The ends were cut back, 6 bases at V and 4 bases at J, with 15 bases in the middle. This CDR3 contains 14 residues. In germline, CDR1 is MNHEY, CDR2 SVGAGI. CDR3 amino acids: CASRPGTSPYGYTF. The CDR3 DNA is TGTGCCAGCAGACCCGGGACATCCCCCTATGGCTACACCTTC.

The chain is built from TRBV7-9 and TRBJ2-2; TRBD1 matches 7 bases. In germline, CDR1 is SEHNR, CDR2 FQNEAQ (reference sequence). Losses at the gene ends were 6 bases for V and 2 bases for J; bases not matched to a gene: 6. This CDR3 is 15 amino acids long. Here the CDR3 DNA reads TGTGCCAGCAGGACGACAGGGTCAAACACCGGGGAGCTGTTTTTT. It codes for CASRTTGSNTGELFF. Full variable domain (outside the CDR3, taken from reference TRBV7-9 and TRBJ2-2): DTGVSQNPRHKITKRGQNVTFRCDPISEHNRLYWYRQTLGQGPEFLTYFQNEAQLEKSRLLSDRFSAERPKGSFSTLEIQRTEQGDSAMYLCASRTTGSNTGELFFGEGSRLTVL.

V usage is TRBV5-1 and J usage is TRBJ2-5, with 10 bases matching TRBD2. The junction had 8 bases not matched to a gene; V was cut back by 5 bases and J by 1 base. CDR1 SGHRS and CDR2 YFSETQ come from the germline V gene. The length of the CDR3 is 16 residues. The CDR3 region has the DNA TGCGCCAGCAGTCCCCTAGCGGGAGAACCCCAAGAGACCCAGTACTTC. Protein product: CASSPLAGEPQETQYF.

This clone appeared a single time. This CDR3 is also generated by other DNA sequences in the sample. For the CDR3, the DNA is TGTGCCAGCTCACCAAGCGCTAACTATGGCTACACCTTC. This encodes CASSPSANYGYTF. The chain is built from TRBV18 and TRBJ1-2, with no clear D. The CDR3 spans 13 residues. The germline CDR1 and CDR2 sequences are KGHSH and LQKENI. Trimming cost V 2 bases and J 0 bases, with 4 bases left between them.